This paragraph reports one T cell receptor beta chain. No antigen is known for it. This sample is drawn from a study of T cells in Graves' hyperthyroidism and ophthalmopathy. Authors of the study amplified TCR beta CDR3 regions from RNA transcripts. The primer set for the first-round RT-PCR of the TCR CDR3 was HTBI. TCRdb reprocessed the multiplex PCR reads via MiXCR and lists one record per CDR3 protein. The sample includes roughly 750,000 distinct CDR3 sequences, roughly 15% of them seen just once. General study points: Appearing also in blood were most of the thyroid clonotypes expanded above 0.001. In validation, the model predicted ophthalmopathy. These predictions came a median roughly 7.1 months before onset.

Germline CDR1 and CDR2: MDHEN and SYDVKM. This CDR3 is built from 15 residues. The ends lost 1 base at V and 7 bases at J; junction bases unmatched: 7. The receptor was derived from a man younger than 30 with Graves' hyperthyroidism. The specimen was blood. The chain recombines TRBV28 with TRBJ2-1; 7 nucleotides agree with TRBD2. The CDR3 is CASSLLAGDANEQFF. In DNA, the CDR3 is TGTGCCAGCAGTTTATTGGCGGGAGACGCAAATGAGCAGTTCTTC.